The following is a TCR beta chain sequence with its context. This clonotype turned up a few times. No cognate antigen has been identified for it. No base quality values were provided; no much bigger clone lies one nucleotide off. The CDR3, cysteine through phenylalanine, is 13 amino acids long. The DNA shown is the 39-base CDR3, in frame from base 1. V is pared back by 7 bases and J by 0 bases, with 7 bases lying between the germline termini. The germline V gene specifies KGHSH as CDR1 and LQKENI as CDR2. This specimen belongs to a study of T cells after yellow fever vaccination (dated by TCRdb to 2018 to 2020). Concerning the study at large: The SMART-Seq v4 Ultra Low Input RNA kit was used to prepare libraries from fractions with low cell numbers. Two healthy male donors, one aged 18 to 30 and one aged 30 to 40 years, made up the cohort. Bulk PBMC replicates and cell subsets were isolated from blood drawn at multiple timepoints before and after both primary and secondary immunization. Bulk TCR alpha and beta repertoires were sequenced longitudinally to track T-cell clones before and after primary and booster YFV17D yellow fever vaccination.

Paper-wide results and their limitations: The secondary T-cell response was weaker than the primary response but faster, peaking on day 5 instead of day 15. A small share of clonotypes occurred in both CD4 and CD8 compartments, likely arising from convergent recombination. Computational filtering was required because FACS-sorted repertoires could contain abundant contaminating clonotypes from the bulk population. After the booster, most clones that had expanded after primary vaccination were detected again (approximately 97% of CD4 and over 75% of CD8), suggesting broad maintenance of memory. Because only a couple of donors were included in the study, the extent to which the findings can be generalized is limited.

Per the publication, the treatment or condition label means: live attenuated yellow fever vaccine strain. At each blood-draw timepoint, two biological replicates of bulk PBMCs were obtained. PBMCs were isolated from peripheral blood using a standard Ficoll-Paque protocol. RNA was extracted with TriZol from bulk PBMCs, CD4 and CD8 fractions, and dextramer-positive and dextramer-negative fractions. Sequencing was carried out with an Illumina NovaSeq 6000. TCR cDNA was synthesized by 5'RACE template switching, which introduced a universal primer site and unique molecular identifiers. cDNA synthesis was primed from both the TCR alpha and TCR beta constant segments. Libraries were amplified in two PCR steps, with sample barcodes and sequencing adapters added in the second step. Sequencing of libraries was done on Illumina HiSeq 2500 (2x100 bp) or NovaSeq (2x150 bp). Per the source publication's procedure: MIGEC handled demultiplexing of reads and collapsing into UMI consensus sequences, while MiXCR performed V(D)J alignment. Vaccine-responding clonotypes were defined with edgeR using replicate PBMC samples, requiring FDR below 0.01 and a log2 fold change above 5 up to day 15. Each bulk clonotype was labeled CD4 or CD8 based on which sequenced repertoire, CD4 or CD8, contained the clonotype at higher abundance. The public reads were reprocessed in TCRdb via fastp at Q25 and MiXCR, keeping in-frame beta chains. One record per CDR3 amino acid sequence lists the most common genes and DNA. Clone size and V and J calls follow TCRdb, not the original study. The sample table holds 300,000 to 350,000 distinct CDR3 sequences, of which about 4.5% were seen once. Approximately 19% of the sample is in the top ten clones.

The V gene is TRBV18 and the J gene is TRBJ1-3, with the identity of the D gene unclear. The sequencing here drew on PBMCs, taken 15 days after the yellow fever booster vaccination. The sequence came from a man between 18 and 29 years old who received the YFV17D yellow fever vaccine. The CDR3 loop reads CASLQTSGNTIYF. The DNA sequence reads TGTGCCAGCTTACAGACCTCTGGAAACACCATATATTTT.